The rows below give T cell receptor beta chains drawn from one sample of a study of T cells in Graves' hyperthyroidism and ophthalmopathy. TCRdb used MiXCR to reprocess the multiplex PCR reads, holding one entry per CDR3 protein. The sample has 700,000 to 850,000 distinct CDR3 sequences; about a third are singletons. Sequencing was done on a sample of blood. The source is a woman between 40 and 50 years old with Graves' hyperthyroidism. Each CDR3 is given with its conserved first and last residue. The order of the fields is J gene, clone size, V gene, D gene, CDR3 protein, CDR3 DNA. The D gene is left open where the match is weak. Some rows have no size entry. The others give once, few or many, or a class for an expanded clone.

>TRBJ1-2|-|TRBV16|-
CASSRQPQADNYGYTF
TGTGCCAGCAGCCGACAACCCCAGGCCGATAACTATGGCTACACCTTC
>TRBJ2-3|-|TRBV7-2|-
CASSLPVGMPDTQYF
TGTGCCAGCAGCTTACCGGTGGGGATGCCAGATACGCAGTATTTT
>TRBJ2-7|-|TRBV10-3|-
CASEDLDGYEQYF
TGTGCCAGCGAAGACCTAGACGGCTACGAGCAGTACTTC
>TRBJ1-2|-|TRBV7-2|-
CASSLGADLTF
TGTGCCAGCAGCTTAGGGGCAGATCTCACCTTC
>TRBJ1-2|-|TRBV24-1|-
CATSDSRDGYGYTF
TGTGCCACCAGTGATAGCAGGGACGGCTATGGCTACACCTTC
>TRBJ1-1|few|TRBV5-6|-
CASSLLEYTEAFF
TGTGCCAGCAGCCTACTCGAATACACTGAAGCTTTCTTT
>TRBJ1-1|many|TRBV19|-
CASSINGRTEAFF
TGTGCCAGTAGTATTAACGGGCGGACTGAAGCTTTCTTT
>TRBJ2-7|-|TRBV6-5|-
CASGPMVSYEQYF
TGCGCCAGCGGACCTATGGTGAGCTACGAGCAGTACTTC
>TRBJ1-2|-|TRBV7-2|TRBD1
CASSWDRAGTF
TGTGCCAGCAGCTGGGACAGGGCAGGCACCTTC
>TRBJ2-7|many|TRBV29-1|TRBD1
CSVGRDRGSYEQYF
TGCAGCGTTGGCCGGGACAGGGGCTCCTACGAGCAGTACTTC
>TRBJ2-5|-|TRBV6-6|TRBD1
CASSWTGGGETQYF
TGTGCCAGCAGTTGGACAGGGGGAGGAGAGACCCAGTACTTC
>TRBJ1-2|once|TRBV14|-
CASSPEGRGYGYTF
TGTGCCAGCTCACCGGAGGGGCGCGGCTATGGCTACACCTTC
>TRBJ1-4|-|TRBV6-4|TRBD1
CASSRRQGANEKLFF
TGTGCCAGCAGTCGACGACAGGGAGCTAATGAAAAACTGTTTTTT
>TRBJ1-2|many|TRBV13|TRBD1
CASSLGRQGRYYGYTF
TGTGCCAGCAGCTTAGGAAGACAGGGGAGATACTATGGCTACACCTTC
>TRBJ2-2|-|TRBV5-1|-
CASTGANTGELFF
TGCGCTAGCACAGGCGCGAACACCGGGGAGCTGTTTTTT
>TRBJ2-5|few|TRBV7-2|TRBD1
CASSRQQGGYQETQYF
TGTGCCAGCAGCCGTCAACAGGGGGGATACCAAGAGACCCAGTACTTC
>TRBJ1-1|many|TRBV7-9|-
CASSLGLTEAFF
TGTGCCAGCAGCTTAGGGCTGACTGAAGCTTTCTTT
>TRBJ2-7|-|TRBV24-1|TRBD1
CATSDFWDRGNEQYF
TGTGCCACCAGTGATTTTTGGGACAGGGGCAACGAGCAGTACTTC
>TRBJ1-5|many|TRBV7-2|TRBD1
CASSLRQGDQPQHF
TGTGCCAGCAGCTTAAGACAGGGCGATCAGCCCCAGCATTTT
>TRBJ1-5|many|TRBV19|-
CASRKGIGNQPQHF
TGTGCCAGTAGGAAGGGGATCGGCAATCAGCCCCAGCATTTT
>TRBJ2-7|-|TRBV28|-
CASSLPYLGQDEQYF
TGTGCCAGCAGTTTACCCTACCTCGGGCAGGACGAGCAGTACTTC
>TRBJ1-1|few|TRBV19|-
CASSVIRDTLNTEAFF
TGTGCCAGTAGTGTCATCCGGGACACTTTGAACACTGAAGCTTTCTTT
>TRBJ2-5|many|TRBV29-1|-
CSTTWIPQETQYF
TGCAGCACGACCTGGATACCACAAGAGACCCAGTACTTC
>TRBJ1-3|-|TRBV4-3|-
CASSLPHHTGNTIYF
TGCGCCAGCAGCCTCCCGCATCATACTGGAAACACCATATATTTT
>TRBJ2-2|-|TRBV5-4|-
CASSAGITENTGELFF
TGTGCCAGCAGCGCCGGCATAACGGAGAACACCGGGGAGCTGTTTTTT
>TRBJ1-6|-|TRBV20-1|-
CSTGTSGRNSPLHF
TGCAGTACAGGGACTAGCGGGAGAAATTCACCCCTCCACTTT
>TRBJ2-7|many|TRBV7-8|TRBD1
CASSLGWDRGYEQYF
TGTGCCAGCAGCTTAGGGTGGGACAGGGGTTACGAGCAGTACTTC
>TRBJ1-2|many|TRBV7-2|TRBD1
CASRKSRQGDYGYTF
TGTGCCAGCAGAAAAAGTCGACAGGGGGACTATGGCTACACCTTC
>TRBJ1-3|many|TRBV7-2|-
CASSLDQGPGNTIYF
TGTGCCAGCAGCTTAGATCAGGGGCCTGGAAACACCATATATTTT
>TRBJ2-7|few|TRBV4-3|-
CASSQVFTAYEQYF
TGCGCCAGCAGCCAAGTCTTTACCGCCTACGAGCAGTACTTC
>TRBJ2-5|-|TRBV7-2|-
CASSEGAGKETQYF
TGTGCCAGCAGCGAGGGTGCGGGAAAAGAGACCCAGTACTTC
>TRBJ2-3|-|TRBV7-3|-
CASRDQKYYRADTQYF
TGTGCCAGCCGGGACCAGAAATATTATCGCGCAGATACGCAGTATTTT
>TRBJ1-2|once|TRBV5-1|TRBD1
CAGSFQGEDGYTF
TGCGCCGGCAGCTTCCAGGGGGAGGATGGCTACACCTTC
>TRBJ2-7|-|TRBV29-1|-
CSVGHSGYEQYF
TGCAGCGTGGGGCACAGTGGCTACGAGCAGTACTTC
>TRBJ1-1|-|TRBV25-1|-
CASSFNRAQAFF
TGTGCCAGCAGTTTTAACAGGGCACAAGCTTTCTTT
>TRBJ1-5|-|TRBV29-1|TRBD1
CSLDRAPNQPQHF
TGCAGCCTGGACAGGGCGCCTAATCAGCCCCAGCATTTT
>TRBJ2-2|few|TRBV9|TRBD2
CASSPRTSGYTGELFF
TGTGCCAGCAGCCCTAGGACTAGCGGCTACACCGGGGAGCTGTTTTTT
>TRBJ1-1|-|TRBV5-1|-
CASSRWPRVMNTEAFF
TGCGCCAGCAGCCGTTGGCCTCGGGTCATGAACACTGAAGCTTTCTTT
>TRBJ1-1|many|TRBV20-1|-
CSATGMTDTEAFF
TGCAGTGCCACAGGGATGACGGACACTGAAGCTTTCTTT
>TRBJ1-1|few|TRBV6-5|-
CASSLDGSNTEAFF
TGTGCCAGCAGCTTAGACGGATCGAACACTGAAGCTTTCTTT
>TRBJ2-3|-|TRBV29-1|-
CSGDLGTSTDTQYF
TGCAGCGGGGACCTCGGGACTAGCACAGATACGCAGTATTTT
>TRBJ2-5|few|TRBV19|-
CASSIRANQETQYF
TGTGCCAGTAGTATTAGGGCCAACCAAGAGACCCAGTACTTC
>TRBJ1-4|-|TRBV25-1|-
CASKSWTEANKKLFF
TGTGCCAGCAAATCTTGGACAGAGGCTAATAAAAAACTGTTTTTT
>TRBJ1-4|-|TRBV7-2|-
CASRRQTSYEKLLF
TGTGCCAGCAGACGACAGACGTCTTATGAAAAACTGCTTTTT
>TRBJ1-1|-|TRBV6-5|-
CASSYSRLTMNTEAFF
TGTGCCAGCAGTTACTCGAGGTTAACCATGAACACTGAAGCTTTCTTT